One and the same sample provided the 30 T cell receptor beta chains below, sequenced in a study of chemoradiotherapy in HPV16-positive cancers. Sequencing used immunoSEQ multiplex PCR; TCRdb keeps in-frame clones, though not all of them. The sample lists some 9,900 clones; about three quarters were seen once. Sequenced here: tumor tissue, sampled from a patient who underwent chemoradiotherapy. The receptor source for this set is a human donor with HPV-associated anogenital cancer.

The rearrangement uses TRBV7-9 and TRBJ2-1; 7 bases agree with TRBD2. CDR3 length: 14 residues. Germline lookup yields CDR1 SEHNR and CDR2 FQNEAQ (reference sequence). V shed 2 bases and J 8 bases; nucleotides not matched to a gene: 6. The CDR3 DNA is TGTGCCAGCAGCTTAATTCAAGGGAGGGATGAGCAGTTCTTC. This translates into CASSLIQGRDEQFF.

V and J are TRBV6-1 and TRBJ1-1; D gene uncertain. The V and J ends lost 0 bases and 6 bases respectively, with 14 bases between them. Germline CDR1 MNHNS, CDR2 SASEGT. The length of the CDR3 is 15 residues. CDR3 protein: CASSEARAWGPEAFF. The CDR3, as DNA: TGTGCCAGCAGTGAAGCCCGGGCCTGGGGTCCTGAAGCTTTCTTT.

CDR3 region: CASSFGGGNEKLFF. The CDR3 DNA sequence: TGTGCCAGCAGCTTTGGTGGTGGGAATGAAAAACTGTTTTTT. The genes are TRBV7-9 and TRBJ1-4; D is unresolved. The V and J ends lost 3 bases and 5 bases respectively, with 10 bases between them. CDR1 and CDR2 (germline): SEHNR, FQNEAQ (reference sequence). This CDR3 comprises 14 residues. Full variable domain (missing parts from reference TRBV7-9 and TRBJ1-4): DTGVSQNPRHKITKRGQNVTFRCDPISEHNRLYWYRQTLGQGPEFLTYFQNEAQLEKSRLLSDRFSAERPKGSFSTLEIQRTEQGDSAMYLCASSFGGGNEKLFFGSGTQLSVL.

The table lists this clone with a few counts. V and J are TRBV7-8 and TRBJ2-5, with 9 bases fitting TRBD2. This CDR3 is 19 amino acids long. In germline, CDR1 is SGHVS, CDR2 FQNEAQ. The V and J ends lost 2 bases and 2 bases, in that order; junction bases with no gene match: 15. CDR3 DNA: TGTGCCAGCAGCTTATACCGCCTAGCGGGGCCCGCGGGGCAAGAGACCCAGTACTTC. This sequence encodes CASSLYRLAGPAGQETQYF.

The V call is TRBV28, the J call TRBJ2-1, with unresolved D. The length of the CDR3 is 16 residues. Germline V CDR1 and CDR2: MDHEN, SYDVKM. The ends were cut back, 2 bases at V and 0 bases at J, with 11 bases in the middle. The CDR3 reads CASSLDTAFSYNEQFF. Written as DNA, the CDR3 is TGTGCCAGCAGTTTAGATACAGCCTTCTCCTACAATGAGCAGTTCTTC.

The DNA for the CDR3 is TGTGCCAGCAGCTTACCAGGGGGTGGAAACACCATATATTTT. This encodes CASSLPGGGNTIYF. This chain uses TRBV7-9 with TRBJ1-3; 7 bases match TRBD1. CDR3 length equals 14 residues. V shed 2 bases and J 3 bases; nucleotides not matched to a gene: 1. The V gene's germline CDR1 is SEHNR and CDR2 FQNEAQ (reference sequence).

The V call is TRBV11-2, the J call TRBJ1-1, with D uncertain. The V end lost 2 bases, the J end lost 0 bases, and 7 bases lay between the germline ends. The germline V gene encodes CDR1 SGHAT and CDR2 FQNNGV. The CDR3 covers 14 residues. In DNA, the CDR3 is TGTGCCAGCAGCTTACCGGGAATGAACACTGAAGCTTTCTTT. Amino acids: CASSLPGMNTEAFF.

The chain is built from TRBV20-1 and TRBJ2-5; D gene unclear. The V and J ends lost 5 bases and 5 bases respectively, with 6 bases between them. This CDR3 contains 10 residues. From germline, CDR1 is DFQATT and CDR2 SNEGSKA (reference sequence). CDR3 in amino acids: CSAPQETQYF. The CDR3 DNA follows: TGCAGTGCTCCCCAGGAGACCCAGTACTTC.

This clone has a single count. The CDR3 DNA is TGTGCCAGCAGCTTTGGGCCCCGGGGGAGACACCTAGGGGGCTACACCTTC. This gives the protein CASSFGPRGRHLGGYTF. The chain has TRBV5-4 and TRBJ1-2; a weak D match, TRBD1 (5 bases). Deletions cut 2 bases from V and 8 bases from J, with 25 bases between. In germline, CDR1 is SGHNT, CDR2 YYREEE (reference sequence). The CDR3 consists of 17 residues. The full variable domain, completed using reference TRBV5-4 and TRBJ1-2, is ETGVTQSPTHLIKTRGQQVTLRCSSQSGHNTVSWYQQALGQGPQFIFQYYREEENGRGNFPPRFSGLQFPNYSSELNVNALELDDSALYLCASSFGPRGRHLGGYTFGSGTRLTVV.

This chain joins TRBV29-1 and TRBJ1-2; D unclear. With 6 bases removed from V and 0 bases from J, the gap between germline ends came to 8 bases. The CDR3 has 12 residues. Germline CDR1 is SQVTM and CDR2 is ANQGSEA. In nucleotides, the CDR3 is TGCAGCGTCTCGACGGCTAACTATGGCTACACCTTC. It yields the protein CSVSTANYGYTF.

The V call is TRBV4-2, the J call TRBJ2-7; no clear D. CDR1 and CDR2 (germline): LGHNA, YNFKEQ. This CDR3 region has 15 residues. V was clipped by 4 bases and J by 5 bases, with 18 bases between them. CDR3 nucleotide sequence: TGTGCCAGCAGCCCCCTAGGTGGTTTTTCCCACGAGCAGTACTTC. Translating it yields CASSPLGGFSHEQYF.

V usage is TRBV2 and J usage is TRBJ1-2; D possibly corresponds to TRBD1 (5 bases). The CDR3 extends over 15 amino acids. Per germline, CDR1 SNHLY and CDR2 FYNNEI. Trimming shortened V by 8 bases and J by 1 base, and 17 bases separated the two germline ends. CDR3 in DNA: TGTGCCAGCGGGCGGGACGGCGAATTTAACTATGGCTACACCTTC. Amino acid sequence: CASGRDGEFNYGYTF.

There are a few counts of this clone. The V gene is TRBV19, the J gene TRBJ1-6, with D possibly TRBD1 on 6 matching bases. The V gene lost 4 bases and the J gene lost 9 bases, with 10 bases spanning the gap. This CDR3 comprises 13 residues. Germline V gene data show CDR1 as LNHDA and CDR2 as SQIVND (reference sequence). The CDR3 DNA reads TGTGCCAGTAGTACTATACAGGGTTCACCCCTCCACTTT. Translating it yields CASSTIQGSPLHF.

V usage is TRBV28 and J usage is TRBJ1-1, with a weak D call TRBD1 (5 bases). Germline V gives CDR1 MDHEN, CDR2 SYDVKM. V lost 6 bases and J 8 bases, leaving 16 bases between the germline ends. The CDR3 length is 13 residues. The CDR3 spells CASSPGPPLEAFF. In nucleotides, the CDR3 is TGTGCCAGCAGCCCGGGACCCCCCTTGGAAGCTTTCTTT. Based on the CDR3 plus reference TRBV28 and TRBJ1-1, the full variable domain is DVKVTQSSRYLVKRTGEKVFLECVQDMDHENMFWYRQDPGLGLRLIYFSYDVKMKEKGDIPEGYSVSREKKERFSLILESASTNQTSMYLCASSPGPPLEAFFGQGTRLTVV.

The CDR3 here is CASGLEWENTGELFF. CDR3 sequence (DNA): TGTGCTAGTGGTTTGGAGTGGGAGAACACCGGGGAGCTGTTTTTT. The rearrangement uses TRBV12-5 and TRBJ2-2; no clear D gene. V lost 1 base, J lost 1 base, and 7 bases lay in between. CDR1 LGHNT and CDR2 FRNRAP come from the germline V gene. The CDR3 has 15 amino acids. The whole variable domain, remainder taken from reference TRBV12-5 and TRBJ2-2, is DARVTQTPRHKVTEMGQEVTMRCQPILGHNTVFWYRQTMMQGLELLAYFRNRAPLDDSGMPKDRFSAEMPDATLATLKIQPSEPRDSAVYFCASGLEWENTGELFFGEGSRLTVL.

The chain recombines TRBV5-4 with TRBJ1-2; the match to TRBD1 covers 7 bases. V gave up 0 bases and J gave up 7 bases; unmatched junction bases: 3. The CDR3 loop spans 13 amino acids. Germline loops: CDR1 SGHNT, CDR2 YYREEE (reference sequence). CDR3 protein: CASSLDRGPGYTF. DNA for the CDR3: TGTGCCAGCAGCTTGGACAGGGGCCCTGGCTACACCTTC.

The V and J genes are TRBV7-6 and TRBJ2-5; the D gene is possibly TRBD2 (6 bases). V was cut by 4 bases and J by 1 base, with 19 bases left in between. CDR3 length: 17 residues. Germline V gene data show CDR1 as SGHVS and CDR2 as FNYEAQ. CDR3 nucleotide sequence: TGTGCCAGCAGCTCAACCCAGGCGGGGTCGGCCCAAGAGACCCAGTACTTC. It codes for CASSSTQAGSAQETQYF.

The V gene is TRBV28, the J gene TRBJ2-1; possible D gene TRBD1, 5 bases. The germline gives CDR1 MDHEN, CDR2 SYDVKM. The CDR3 spans 16 residues. V lost 2 bases and J lost 6, with 17 bases in between. CDR3 bases: TGTGCCAGCAGTTTAATAGGGCAGGGCGCCCTCAATGAGCAGTTCTTC. Protein: CASSLIGQGALNEQFF.

This clone was observed a handful of times. The CDR3 sequence: CASSGGVGLYEQYF. The DNA of the CDR3 is TGTGCCAGCAGTGGAGGGGTAGGCCTCTACGAGCAGTACTTC. This sequence joins TRBV2 and TRBJ2-7; perhaps D is TRBD1 or TRBD2 (5 bases each). The CDR3 contains 14 residues. Germline V gene data show CDR1 as SNHLY and CDR2 as FYNNEI. V was trimmed by 4 bases and J by 3 bases, leaving 13 bases between them.

The V call is TRBV5-6, the J call TRBJ1-2; a weak D match, TRBD1 (6 bases). Germline loops: CDR1 SGHDT, CDR2 YYEEEE. There are 14 residues in the CDR3. V shed 4 bases and J shed 1 base, with 11 bases lying between them. The CDR3 nucleotides are TGTGCCAGCAGCCCGGGACAAGATAACTATGGCTACACCTTC. It translates to CASSPGQDNYGYTF. Looking up the rest from reference TRBV5-6 and TRBJ1-2 gives the full variable domain: DAGVTQSPTHLIKTRGQQVTLRCSPKSGHDTVSWYQQALGQGPQFIFQYYEEEERQRGNFPDRFSGHQFPNYSSELNVNALLLGDSALYLCASSPGQDNYGYTFGSGTRLTVV.

DNA of the CDR3: TGTGCCAGCAGCCTCTTTGGCCTGGGGGCTCAGCCCCAGCATTTT. Translated, it gives CASSLFGLGAQPQHF. The rearrangement joins TRBV6-6 to TRBJ1-5, with D possibly being TRBD1 (6 bases). This CDR3 region has 15 residues. In germline, CDR1 is MNHNY, CDR2 SVGAGI (reference sequence). Trimming cost V 6 bases and J 6 bases, with 18 bases left between them.

The genes are TRBV29-1 and TRBJ1-2; TRBD1 might be the D (6 bases). Trimming shortened V by 6 bases and J by 4 bases, and 15 bases separated the two germline ends. CDR3 length: 13 amino acids. CDR1 is SQVTM and CDR2 is ANQGSEA in the germline V gene. The CDR3, as DNA: TGCAGCGTGTCCCTCGGGGGCGGCTATGGCTACACCTTC. This gives the protein CSVSLGGGYGYTF.

Only a few counts were recorded for this clone. The rearrangement links TRBV7-8 to TRBJ2-1, with TRBD2 matching 8 bases. Losses at the gene ends were 4 bases for V and 3 bases for J; bases not matched to a gene: 5. The CDR3 covers 15 residues. Germline CDR1 reads SGHVS; CDR2 reads FQNEAQ. Here the CDR3 reads CASSSRGAGYNEQFF. DNA of the CDR3: TGTGCCAGCAGCTCGCGGGGGGCCGGCTACAATGAGCAGTTCTTC.

The chain is built from TRBV7-9 and TRBJ2-1; no definite D call. The CDR3 contains 13 residues. Trimming shortened V by 3 bases and J by 4 bases, and 7 bases separated the two germline ends. CDR1 and CDR2 (germline): SEHNR, FQNEAQ (reference sequence). In DNA, the CDR3 is TGTGCCAGCAGCTTCCCCGGGTACAATGAGCAGTTCTTC. It specifies CASSFPGYNEQFF.

This sequence joins TRBV5-1 and TRBJ2-3; possibly TRBD1 for D (7 bases). Germline assignment: CDR1 SGHRS and CDR2 YFSETQ. The CDR3 is 14 residues long. V was trimmed by 0 bases and J by 5 bases, leaving 10 bases between them. In nucleotides, the CDR3 is TGCGCCAGCAGCTTGGGGCAGGGGGGAGATACGCAGTATTTT. It codes for CASSLGQGGDTQYF.

This rearrangement joins TRBV18 to TRBJ2-1; TRBD1 matches at 12 bases. Germline CDR1 and CDR2: KGHSH and LQKENI. The V segment lost 4 bases and the J segment 8 bases; nucleotides outside the gene matches: 6. The CDR3 runs 15 residues. The CDR3 region is CASSQGQGATHEQFF. CDR3 nucleotides: TGTGCCAGCTCACAGGGACAGGGGGCGACCCATGAGCAGTTCTTC.

The genes are TRBV5-1 and TRBJ2-1; TRBD1 aligns across 12 bases. The CDR3 totals 18 residues. From germline, CDR1 is SGHRS and CDR2 YFSETQ. The junction had 8 bases not matched to a gene; V was cut back by 4 bases and J by 0 bases. The DNA for the CDR3 is TGCGCCAGCAGCCAGGGACAGGGGGCTGAAATCTCCTACAATGAGCAGTTCTTC. Residues: CASSQGQGAEISYNEQFF.

The chain joins TRBV29-1 to TRBJ2-1; no reliable D call. V was trimmed by 7 bases and J by 0 bases, leaving 4 bases between them. CDR1 SQVTM and CDR2 ANQGSEA come from the germline V gene. The CDR3 spans 11 residues. As DNA, the CDR3 is TGCAGCGGTAGCTCCTACAATGAGCAGTTCTTC. Amino acid sequence: CSGSSYNEQFF.

This clone appeared a single time. The chain has TRBV30 and TRBJ1-5; 7 positions match TRBD1. The CDR3 is 16 amino acids. Per germline, CDR1 GTSNPN and CDR2 SVGIG (reference sequence). J gave up 0 bases and V 1 base, and 6 bases lay outside the gene matches. The CDR3 loop reads CAWSDRTGYSNQPQHF. The CDR3 DNA reads TGTGCCTGGAGTGACCGGACAGGATATAGCAATCAGCCCCAGCATTTT.

CDR3 sequence: CASSRRQASGNEQFF. The DNA of the CDR3 is TGCGCCAGCAGCCGAAGACAGGCATCTGGCAATGAGCAGTTCTTC. This chain joins TRBV4-1 and TRBJ2-1, with D possibly TRBD1 on 6 matching bases. Trimming stripped 4 bases from V and 6 bases from J, with 16 bases between. CDR3 size: 15 residues. Germline V gene lookup returns CDR1 MGHRA and CDR2 YSYEKL.